Listed here are 32 T cell receptor beta chains from one sample, sequenced in a study of molecular identifiers for immune sequencing clone quantification. From the PCR reads, TCRdb called clonotypes with MiXCR, one entry per CDR3 protein. Of a few hundred thousand distinct CDR3 sequences listed, roughly a quarter were seen once; the top ten hold around 0.76%. The sequencing input was naive CD8+ T cells from blood, with Jurkat cell RNA spiked in. The subset was: FACS-sorted CD8+CD4-CCR7+CD45RA+ naive T cells. These receptors all stem from a human donor in good health. Some libraries in this study had Jurkat cell RNA spiked in.

This clonotype appeared many times. This chain uses TRBV7-2 with TRBJ1-3; TRBD1 is a possible D gene (5 bases). The CDR3 runs to 15 residues. Looked up from germline, CDR1 is SGHTA and CDR2 is FQGNSA. Between the trimmed V and J ends, which lost 1 base and 0 bases, there was a span of 7 bases. In nucleotides, the CDR3 is TGTGCCAGCAGCTTAGGACAGAGCTCTGGAAACACCATATATTTT. Protein sequence: CASSLGQSSGNTIYF.

Comments on this clonotype: Here the CDR3 omits its conserved ending phenylalanine or tryptophan, so a read error is the likely source. The V and J genes are TRBV27 and TRBJ2-7; D may be TRBD1 (7 bases). The CDR3 length is 15 residues. The germline V and J ends were trimmed by 5 bases and 4 bases, with 18 bases remaining between them. The germline V gene has CDR1 MNHEY and CDR2 SMNVEV (reference sequence). CDR3 residues: CASSPRQGRGYEQYS. The CDR3 nucleotides read TGTGCCAGCAGTCCCAGACAGGGCCGGGGGTACGAGCAGTACTCC.

A note on this clonotype: One base away lies a much larger clone, so this may be a sequencing read error. The chain is built from TRBV29-1 and TRBJ1-4; tentatively, D is TRBD1 (5 bases). Germline V CDR1 and CDR2: SQVTM, ANQGSEA. This CDR3 is 10 amino acids long. CDR3 DNA: TGCGGCTGCTACAGCGGGGGGGTGTTTTTT. This codes for CGCYSGGVFF.

The count of this clonotype is one. It may be a read error: a sequence one base away is much more abundant. This rearrangement joins TRBV5-1 to TRBJ2-3; D may be TRBD2 (6 bases). Germline V gives CDR1 SGHRS, CDR2 YFSETQ. The CDR3 runs 16 residues. The ends were cut back, 1 base at V and 5 bases at J, with 17 bases in the middle. The CDR3 DNA reads TGCGCCAGCAGCTTGAACGAGGGAGGAATGGTAGATACGCAGTATTTT. This codes for CASSLNEGGMVDTQYF.

This clonotype was counted a few times. The CDR3: CASKDRSADTQYF. The CDR3 DNA reads as TGTGCCAGCAAAGACAGGAGCGCAGATACGCAGTATTTT. The chain has TRBV5-4 and TRBJ2-3; maybe TRBD1 (6 bases). Germline loops: CDR1 SGHNT, CDR2 YYREEE (reference sequence). The CDR3 is made up of 13 amino acids. The ends were cut back, 6 bases at V and 4 bases at J, with 12 bases in the middle.

This clonotype was detected only a few times. The chain couples TRBV6-2 or TRBV6-3 to TRBJ1-2, with D possibly TRBD1 on 6 matching bases. Germline CDR1 is MNHEY and CDR2 is SVGEGT. The CDR3 runs to 15 residues. The V end lost 6 bases, the J end lost 7 bases, and 21 bases lay between the germline ends. CDR3 nucleotide sequence: TGTGCCAGCAGACACCGGGACACCTCTATCGCTGGCTACACCTTC. Protein sequence: CASRHRDTSIAGYTF.

As regards this clonotype: A read error may explain this, as a much larger clone is one base away. This chain connects TRBV6-5 to TRBJ2-7; D uncertain. Trimming took off 4 bases at V and 0 bases at J, with 16 bases between the two ends. Germline-derived CDR1 and CDR2 are MNHEY and SVGAGI. The CDR3 consists of 16 residues. In DNA, the CDR3 is TGTGCCAGCAGTTTTTCCCCGGACGGTTCCTCCTACGAGCAGTACTTC. It is translated as CASSFSPDGSSYEQYF.

This clonotype was picked up many times. The CDR3 region has the DNA TGCGCCAGCAGCTCGAGACGGTACCAAGAGACCCAGTACTTC. It is translated as CASSSRRYQETQYF. This rearrangement joins TRBV5-1 to TRBJ2-5; D gene unclear. The CDR3 contains 14 residues. Germline values: CDR1 SGHRS, CDR2 YFSETQ. Trimming took 3 bases from V and 0 from J, leaving 9 bases between them.

This clonotype was observed a handful of times. This chain uses TRBV12-3 or TRBV12-4 with TRBJ1-6; 7 nucleotides agree with TRBD1. There are 14 residues in the CDR3. The V gene end was trimmed by 4 bases and the J gene end by 7 bases; junction bases not matched to a gene: 4. DNA for the CDR3: TGTGCCAGCAGTTCCGGGACAGCCAATTCACCCCTCCACTTT. This codes for CASSSGTANSPLHF.

This clonotype was counted ten times or more. The V call is TRBV4-3, the J call TRBJ2-1; possibly TRBD1 or TRBD2 for D (6 bases each). The germline gives CDR1 LGHNA, CDR2 YSLEER. The CDR3 covers 14 residues. Between the trimmed V and J ends, which lost 7 bases and 8 bases, there was a span of 18 bases. The CDR3 here is CASNYRVGGDEQFF. For the CDR3, the DNA is TGCGCCAGCAATTACAGGGTCGGGGGCGATGAGCAGTTCTTC.

The table lists this clonotype with a count of one. One junction end does not reproduce the germline sequence, and a read error may be involved. V is TRBV6-6 and J is TRBJ2-2, with D possibly being TRBD2 (6 bases). The germline gives CDR1 MNHNY, CDR2 SVGAGI (reference sequence). This CDR3 spans 12 amino acids. CDR3 loop: CASSYSGGEPFF. CDR3 coding DNA: TGTGCCAGCAGTTACTCTGGAGGGGAGCCGTTTTTT.

This clonotype was seen at least ten times. The chain has TRBV9 and TRBJ1-3; D is undetermined. The germline CDR1 and CDR2 sequences are SGDLS and YYNGEE. V shed 5 bases and J shed 0 bases, with 15 bases lying between them. The CDR3 is 16 amino acids. CDR3 in DNA: TGTGCCAGCAGTAGCACGATGGTGAACTCTGGAAACACCATATATTTT. Translated: CASSSTMVNSGNTIYF.

Concerning this clonotype: This CDR3 fails to terminate in the conserved phenylalanine or tryptophan, so it likely reflects a read error. The rearrangement links TRBV5-3 to TRBJ2-7; a weak D match, TRBD1 (5 bases). TRBV5-3 is treated as an ORF (open reading frame) with a function not yet certain. The CDR3 consists of 17 residues. This CDR3 is CASSLASGLDIAYEQYL. The CDR3, as DNA: TGTGCCAGCAGCTTGGCCAGTGGTTTGGACATCGCCTACGAGCAGTACTTA.

Only a few counts were recorded for this clonotype. The chain joins TRBV11-3 to TRBJ2-1; D not certain. The V end was cut by 5 bases, the J end by 9 bases, with 11 bases between. Looked up from germline, CDR1 is SGHNT and CDR2 is YENEEA. This CDR3 is built from 12 residues. The CDR3, as DNA: TGTGCCAGCAGCGGGGTATCCGGTGAGCAGTTCTTC. Its protein product is CASSGVSGEQFF. Together with reference TRBV11-3 and TRBJ2-1, the CDR3 gives the full variable domain: EAGVVQSPRYKIIEKKQPVAFWCNPISGHNTLYWYLQNLGQGPELLIRYENEEAVDDSQLPKDRFSAERLKGVDSTLKIQPAELGDSAVYLCASSGVSGEQFFGPGTRLTVL.

This clonotype was counted at least ten times. V and J are TRBV28 and TRBJ2-7, with a possible D match to TRBD2 (6 bases). There are 14 residues in the CDR3. From germline, CDR1 is MDHEN and CDR2 SYDVKM. V was clipped by 5 bases and J by 4 bases, with 15 bases between them. The DNA for the CDR3 is TGTGCCAGCAGTAGCGGGCTTGCAATTTACGAGCAGTACTTC. Translation: CASSSGLAIYEQYF.

For the CDR3, the DNA is TGCAGTGCTAGAGATAGAAGCGGGGGGGTTTACAATGAGCAGTTCTTC. Its protein product is CSARDRSGGVYNEQFF. The chain couples TRBV20-1 to TRBJ2-1; TRBD2 aligns across 10 bases. CDR3 size: 16 residues. Germline V gene sequence: CDR1 DFQATT, CDR2 SNEGSKA (reference sequence). J gave up 4 bases and V 0 bases, and 6 bases lay outside the gene matches.

The chain employs TRBV6-2 or TRBV6-3 and TRBJ2-2; no definite D call. The CDR3 is 13 residues long. The germline V gene has CDR1 MNHEY and CDR2 SVGEGT. V was clipped by 4 bases and J by 6 bases, with 9 bases between them. The CDR3 spells CASSLHNAGELFF. DNA of the CDR3: TGTGCCAGCAGTTTGCATAACGCCGGGGAGCTGTTTTTT.

The chain carries TRBV11-2 and TRBJ2-7; D may match TRBD1 or TRBD2 (5 bases each). CDR3 length equals 15 residues. Trimming left V 3 bases short and J 3 bases short, with 15 bases between. Germline-derived CDR1 and CDR2 are SGHAT and FQNNGV. The CDR3 region has the DNA TGTGCCAGCAGCTTCGGGACGGACGTGTACTACGAGCAGTACTTC. This codes for CASSFGTDVYYEQYF.

This clonotype has only a few counts. The genes are TRBV5-4 and TRBJ1-1; 8 bases align to TRBD1. There are 16 residues in the CDR3. After removal of 4 bases from V and 2 bases from J, the junction contained 10 bases not matched to a gene. The V gene's germline CDR1 is SGHNT and CDR2 YYREEE (reference sequence). CDR3 sequence: CASSVTGTGANTEAFF. CDR3 nucleotide sequence: TGTGCCAGCAGCGTTACCGGGACAGGAGCCAACACTGAAGCTTTCTTT. Drawing the rest from reference TRBV5-4 and TRBJ1-1, the complete variable domain is ETGVTQSPTHLIKTRGQQVTLRCSSQSGHNTVSWYQQALGQGPQFIFQYYREEENGRGNFPPRFSGLQFPNYSSELNVNALELDDSALYLCASSVTGTGANTEAFFGQGTRLTVV.

This clonotype appeared once. V gene TRBV27 combines with J gene TRBJ2-3; a weak D match, TRBD2 (5 bases). V gave up 6 bases and J gave up 0 bases, with 13 bases separating them. Germline-derived CDR1 and CDR2 are MNHEY and SMNVEV (reference sequence). This CDR3 comprises 15 residues. CDR3 nucleotide sequence: TGTGCCAGCAGGGACGGGGAGTTGAGCACAGATACGCAGTATTTT. Translated: CASRDGELSTDTQYF.

This clonotype was seen repeatedly, ten times or more. The J gene is TRBJ2-7, the V gene TRBV7-2, with D maybe TRBD1 (6 bases). Germline-derived CDR1 and CDR2 are SGHTA and FQGNSA. This CDR3 region has 15 residues. V lost 3 bases and J 2 bases, leaving 14 bases between the germline ends. CDR3 region: CASSFWDTTAYEQYF. For the CDR3, the DNA is TGTGCCAGCAGCTTCTGGGACACAACCGCCTACGAGCAGTACTTC.

The chain recombines TRBV18 with TRBJ2-7, with D perhaps matching TRBD1 (8 bases). Trimming removed 4 bases from V and 4 bases from J, with 17 bases in between. The CDR3 sequence is 15 residues long. Germline V gene lookup returns CDR1 KGHSH and CDR2 LQKENI. CDR3 nucleotide sequence: TGTGCCAGCTCACTAATCGGGGGGACAGGATACGAGCAGTACTTC. It translates to CASSLIGGTGYEQYF.

The V and J genes are TRBV15 and TRBJ1-5; 9 bases line up with TRBD1. CDR3 length: 14 residues. Per germline, CDR1 LNHNV and CDR2 YYDKDF (reference sequence). The ends lost 5 bases at V and 7 bases at J; junction bases unmatched: 6. CDR3 bases: TGTGCCACCAGCCCCGGGACAGGGACCCAGCCCCAGCATTTT. Amino acids: CATSPGTGTQPQHF.

This clonotype turned up a few times. This sequence joins TRBV6-2 or TRBV6-3 and TRBJ1-1, with D possibly TRBD1 on 6 matching bases. The CDR3 runs 17 residues. V shed 2 bases and J shed 10 bases, with 26 bases lying between them. Germline V gene data show CDR1 as MNHEY and CDR2 as SVGEGT. The CDR3 sequence is CASSYLPKEASQGRAFF. CDR3 nucleotides: TGTGCCAGCAGTTACCTGCCCAAAGAGGCTTCACAGGGTCGAGCTTTCTTT.

This chain uses TRBV6-5 with TRBJ2-2; D possibly matches TRBD1 or TRBD2 (5 bases each). The CDR3 consists of 16 residues. V was cut by 5 bases and J by 2 bases, with 15 bases left in between. CDR1 is MNHEY and CDR2 is SVGAGI in the germline V gene. CDR3 bases: TGTGCCAGCAGTCCTTGGAGGACATTAAACACCGGGGAGCTGTTTTTT. Protein product: CASSPWRTLNTGELFF.

This clonotype was picked up a small number of times. The chain links TRBV7-2 to TRBJ2-3; a possible D gene is TRBD2 (6 bases). The ends were cut back, 5 bases at V and 9 bases at J, with 15 bases in the middle. Germline assignment: CDR1 SGHTA and CDR2 FQGNSA. This CDR3 spans 13 amino acids. CDR3 sequence (DNA): TGTGCCAGCAGCCGATGGGGGGAGGACACGCAGTATTTT. Translation: CASSRWGEDTQYF.

Only a few counts were recorded for this clonotype. The chain employs TRBV20-1 and TRBJ2-3, with 15 bases that match TRBD2. This CDR3 comprises 19 residues. The junction had 13 bases not matched to a gene; V was cut back by 4 bases and J by 2 bases. Looked up from germline, CDR1 is DFQATT and CDR2 is SNEGSKA (reference sequence). CDR3 sequence: CSATDWTSGGVFPTDTQYF. The CDR3 DNA reads TGCAGTGCTACAGACTGGACTAGCGGGGGGGTGTTCCCCACAGATACGCAGTATTTT.

The table lists this clonotype with a count of one. This chain uses TRBV6-2 or TRBV6-3 with TRBJ2-1; D might be TRBD2 (6 bases). V gave up 6 bases and J gave up 3 bases, with 15 bases separating them. CDR1 MNHEY and CDR2 SVGEGT come from the germline V gene. The CDR3 is 15 amino acids. Here the CDR3 reads CASSSLVGGYNEQFF. The DNA for the CDR3 is TGTGCCAGCAGCTCTCTAGTGGGAGGCTACAATGAGCAGTTCTTC.

This clonotype was seen a few times. The V call is TRBV11-1, the J call TRBJ1-4, with 7 bases that match TRBD1. J gave up 5 bases and V 5 bases, and 11 bases lay outside the gene matches. The CDR3 sequence is 16 residues long. CDR1 SGHAT and CDR2 FQDESV come from the germline V gene (reference sequence). CDR3 protein: CASSPEPGQRNEKLFF. CDR3 sequence (DNA): TGTGCCAGCAGCCCTGAACCGGGACAGAGGAATGAAAAACTGTTTTTT.

The V gene is TRBV7-9, the J gene TRBJ2-2; no clear D. Trimming took 5 bases from V and 5 from J, leaving 15 bases between them. CDR3 length: 15 residues. CDR1 and CDR2 from the germline V gene are SEHNR and FQNEAQ (reference sequence). CDR3 sequence (DNA): TGTGCCAGCAGCCTACCAACCCAGAGTACCGGGGAGCTGTTTTTT. This sequence encodes CASSLPTQSTGELFF.

This clonotype was detected ten times or more. The chain carries TRBV19 and TRBJ2-6; unclear D gene. This CDR3 contains 14 residues. Trimming cost V 3 bases and J 0 bases, with 3 bases left between them. Germline lookup yields CDR1 LNHDA and CDR2 SQIVND (reference sequence). In nucleotides, the CDR3 is TGTGCCAGTAGTATCGTCTCTGGGGCCAACGTCCTGACTTTC. Residues: CASSIVSGANVLTF.

This clonotype has only a few counts. The rearrangement joins TRBV7-9 to TRBJ1-1; no clear D gene. Looked up from germline, CDR1 is SEHNR and CDR2 is FQNEAQ (reference sequence). The V end lost 11 bases, the J end lost 7 bases, and 11 bases lay between the germline ends. The CDR3 sequence is 10 residues long. The CDR3 sequence is CASTMGEAFF. CDR3 nucleotides: TGTGCCTCCACCATGGGTGAAGCTTTCTTT.